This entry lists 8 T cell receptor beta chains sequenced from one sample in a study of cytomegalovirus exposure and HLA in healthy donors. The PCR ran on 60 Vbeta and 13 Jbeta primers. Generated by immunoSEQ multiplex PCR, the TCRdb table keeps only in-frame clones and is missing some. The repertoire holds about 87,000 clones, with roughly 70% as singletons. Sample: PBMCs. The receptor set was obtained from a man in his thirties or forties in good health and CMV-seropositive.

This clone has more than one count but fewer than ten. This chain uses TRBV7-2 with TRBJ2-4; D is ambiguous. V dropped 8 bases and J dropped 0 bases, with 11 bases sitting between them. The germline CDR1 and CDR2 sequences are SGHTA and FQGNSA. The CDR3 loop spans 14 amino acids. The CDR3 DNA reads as TGTGCCAGCTCCCCTGCTATAGCCAAAAACATTCAGTACTTC. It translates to CASSPAIAKNIQYF.

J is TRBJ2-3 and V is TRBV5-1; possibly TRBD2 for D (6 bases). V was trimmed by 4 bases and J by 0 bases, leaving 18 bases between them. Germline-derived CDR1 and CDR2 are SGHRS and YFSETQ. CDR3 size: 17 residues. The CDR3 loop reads CASSTGLISASTDTQYF. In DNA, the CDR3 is TGCGCCAGCAGCACGGGACTCATAAGTGCTAGCACAGATACGCAGTATTTT.

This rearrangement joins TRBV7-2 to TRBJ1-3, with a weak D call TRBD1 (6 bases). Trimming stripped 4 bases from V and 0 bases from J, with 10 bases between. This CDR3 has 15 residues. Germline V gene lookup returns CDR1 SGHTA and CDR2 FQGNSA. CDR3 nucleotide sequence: TGTGCCAGCAGCTCGTTGGACAGCTCTGGAAACACCATATATTTT. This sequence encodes CASSSLDSSGNTIYF.

As DNA, the CDR3 is TGTGCCAGCAGCTTAAGGTTCAGACAGGCCGAACCCTACGAGCAGTACTTC. It specifies CASSLRFRQAEPYEQYF. This chain uses TRBV7-2 with TRBJ2-7; D might be TRBD1 (6 bases). The CDR3 sequence is 17 residues long. Germline CDR1 reads SGHTA; CDR2 reads FQGNSA. Trimming shortened V by 2 bases and J by 2 bases, and 19 bases separated the two germline ends.

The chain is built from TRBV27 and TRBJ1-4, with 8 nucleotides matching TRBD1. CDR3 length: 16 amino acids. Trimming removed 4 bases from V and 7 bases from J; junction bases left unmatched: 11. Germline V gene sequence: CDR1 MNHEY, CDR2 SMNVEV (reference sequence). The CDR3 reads CASSSHPGTGGEKLFF. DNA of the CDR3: TGTGCCAGCAGTTCGCACCCCGGGACAGGTGGTGAAAAACTGTTTTTT.

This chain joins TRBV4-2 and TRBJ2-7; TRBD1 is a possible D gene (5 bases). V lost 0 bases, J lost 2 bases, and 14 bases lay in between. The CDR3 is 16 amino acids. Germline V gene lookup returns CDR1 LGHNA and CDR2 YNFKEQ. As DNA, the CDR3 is TGTGCCAGCAGCCAAGAATACCGGACACCTACCTACGAGCAGTACTTC. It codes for CASSQEYRTPTYEQYF.

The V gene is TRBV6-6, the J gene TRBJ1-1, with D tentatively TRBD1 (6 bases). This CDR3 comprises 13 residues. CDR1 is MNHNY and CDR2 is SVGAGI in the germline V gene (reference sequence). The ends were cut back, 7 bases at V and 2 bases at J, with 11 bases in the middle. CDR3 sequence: CASTRTANTEAFF. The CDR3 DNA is TGTGCCAGCACCCGGACAGCCAACACTGAAGCTTTCTTT.

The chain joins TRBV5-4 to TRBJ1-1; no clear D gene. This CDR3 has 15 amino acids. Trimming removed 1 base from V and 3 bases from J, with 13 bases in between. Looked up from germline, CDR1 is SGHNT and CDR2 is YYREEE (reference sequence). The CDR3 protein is CASSLKSRRYTEAFF. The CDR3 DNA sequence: TGTGCCAGCAGCTTGAAGTCGCGCAGGTACACTGAAGCTTTCTTT. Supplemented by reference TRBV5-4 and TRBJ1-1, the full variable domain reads ETGVTQSPTHLIKTRGQQVTLRCSSQSGHNTVSWYQQALGQGPQFIFQYYREEENGRGNFPPRFSGLQFPNYSSELNVNALELDDSALYLCASSLKSRRYTEAFFGQGTRLTVV.